The T cell receptor (beta chain) described here comes from a study of blood T cells in healthy people across ages. Whole-study results and caveats: There were more naive CD4+ cells and higher diversity in long-lived donors than in aged donors. Researchers report that TCR beta diversity correlated strongly with naive T cell percentage. Expanded clonotype shifts may have been confounded, as the donors had an unknown CMV status.

It was with a sample-barcoded 5' primer and a J-beta primer mix that a second PCR of about 6 to 11 cycles was run. Each TCR beta cDNA got a 12-nucleotide random molecular identifier. TCRdb analysed the 5' RACE reads with MiXCR anew, one entry per CDR3 protein. The table lists more than 1,400,000 distinct CDR3 sequences, approximately 40% of them singletons. The CDR3 covers 14 residues. The germline V gene encodes CDR1 SGHRS and CDR2 YFSETQ. A note on this clonotype: The antigen remains unidentified. Germline is not matched at one junction end, which may reflect a read error.

Sequenced input: blood. This rearrangement joins TRBV5-1 to TRBJ2-5; unclear D gene. This clonotype originated in a woman under 30 in good health. CDR3 sequence: CAGSLGNIQETQYF. Here the CDR3 DNA reads TGCGCCGGCAGCTTGGGGAACATACAAGAGACCCAGTACTTC.